The 21 T cell receptor beta chains in this list originate from one sample, sequenced in a study of cytomegalovirus exposure and HLA in healthy donors. The PCR used 60 Vbeta and 13 Jbeta primers. Sequencing used immunoSEQ multiplex PCR; TCRdb keeps in-frame clones, though not all of them. The data hold about 93,000 clones, with about four fifths observed a single time. The sample comprised PBMCs. The receptors stem from a woman aged 40 to 49 in good health and CMV-seronegative.

The chain recombines TRBV10-3 with TRBJ2-1, with 9 nucleotides matching TRBD1. V was clipped by 3 bases and J by 7 bases; unmatched bases: 10. Germline V gene sequence: CDR1 ENHRY, CDR2 SYGVKD. The CDR3 contains 16 residues. CDR3 in DNA: TGTGCCATCAGTGAATCGAGGGACAGGGTTTGGAATGAGCAGTTCTTC. This codes for CAISESRDRVWNEQFF.

The V and J genes are TRBV2 and TRBJ2-7; 7 bases align to TRBD1. Trimming cost V 6 bases and J 4 bases; bases outside gene matches: 9. This CDR3 is built from 14 residues. Germline V gene data show CDR1 as SNHLY and CDR2 as FYNNEI. The CDR3 DNA is TGTGCCAGCAGGGGGACAGCGACTCGTTACGAGCAGTACTTC. Its translation is CASRGTATRYEQYF.

This clone came up a few times. The rearrangement links TRBV2 to TRBJ2-2; 8 positions match TRBD1. CDR3 length equals 15 residues. Losses at the gene ends were 3 bases for V and 4 bases for J; bases not matched to a gene: 4. CDR1 SNHLY and CDR2 FYNNEI come from the germline V gene. CDR3 in amino acids: CASSDRGRVTGELFF. In DNA form, the CDR3 reads TGTGCCAGCAGTGACAGGGGGCGTGTCACCGGGGAGCTGTTTTTT.

CDR3 protein: CASSPTGKSTDTQYF. The CDR3 DNA is TGTGCCAGCAGCCCCACAGGGAAGAGCACAGATACGCAGTATTTT. The chain uses TRBV7-2 and TRBJ2-3, with a possible D match to TRBD1 (6 bases). Looked up from germline, CDR1 is SGHTA and CDR2 is FQGNSA. CDR3 length equals 15 residues. The V and J ends lost 5 bases and 0 bases respectively, with 12 bases between them.

The J gene is TRBJ2-2, the V gene TRBV7-8; D is possibly TRBD2 (5 bases). Trimming took 5 bases from V and 5 from J, leaving 12 bases between them. CDR1 and CDR2 (germline): SGHVS, FQNEAQ. The CDR3 contains 14 residues. CDR3 protein: CASSPFRGTGELFF. As DNA, the CDR3 is TGTGCCAGCAGCCCCTTCCGGGGAACCGGGGAGCTGTTTTTT. Full variable domain (remainder filled in from reference TRBV7-8 and TRBJ2-2): GAGVSQSPRYKVAKRGQDVALRCDPISGHVSLFWYQQALGQGPEFLTYFQNEAQLDKSGLPSDRFFAERPEGSVSTLKIQRTQQEDSAVYLCASSPFRGTGELFFGEGSRLTVL.

On this clone itself: Other DNA variants within this sample encode the same CDR3. The genes are TRBV4-1 and TRBJ1-4, with 8 bases matching TRBD1. V lost 3 bases and J lost 9; bases outside the gene matches: 3. Germline CDR1 MGHRA, CDR2 YSYEKL. There are 13 residues in the CDR3. CDR3 in amino acids: CASSHRDRQKLFF. CDR3 nucleotides: TGCGCCAGCAGCCATCGGGACAGGCAAAAACTGTTTTTT.

This clone was counted many times. The chain employs TRBV9 and TRBJ1-1, with D uncertain. The CDR3 spans 13 residues. CDR1 and CDR2 from the germline V gene are SGDLS and YYNGEE. V lost 0 bases and J 1 base, leaving 4 bases between the germline ends. Here the CDR3 DNA reads TGTGCCAGCAGCGTAGCGTGGAACACTGAAGCTTTCTTT. This gives the protein CASSVAWNTEAFF. Together with reference TRBV9 and TRBJ1-1, the CDR3 gives the full variable domain: DSGVTQTPKHLITATGQRVTLRCSPRSGDLSVYWYQQSLDQGLQFLIQYYNGEERAKGNILERFSAQQFPDLHSELNLSSLELGDSALYFCASSVAWNTEAFFGQGTRLTVV.

CDR3 residues: CASEIRQGTGYTF. DNA for the CDR3: TGCGCCAGTGAAATAAGACAGGGAACGGGCTACACCTTC. The genes are TRBV5-1 and TRBJ1-2; TRBD1 matches at 7 bases. V shed 8 bases, J shed 8 bases, and the junction held 12 bases outside the gene matches. The CDR3 totals 13 residues. In germline, CDR1 is SGHRS, CDR2 YFSETQ.

The J gene is TRBJ1-2, the V gene TRBV7-8; unclear D gene. V gave up 5 bases and J gave up 0 bases, with 13 bases separating them. Germline V gene data show CDR1 as SGHVS and CDR2 as FQNEAQ. The CDR3 extends over 15 amino acids. The CDR3 loop is CASSPIVPANYGYTF. CDR3 nucleotides: TGTGCCAGCAGCCCCATAGTACCCGCTAACTATGGCTACACCTTC.

V gene TRBV2 combines with J gene TRBJ2-7; D perhaps matches TRBD1 (6 bases). CDR1 is SNHLY and CDR2 is FYNNEI in the germline V gene. V was shortened by 9 bases and J by 3 bases, with 15 bases between the two germline ends. The CDR3 has 13 amino acids. CDR3 in DNA: TGTGCCAGAGGCCGGGACACCGGCTACGAGCAGTACTTC. Translating gives CARGRDTGYEQYF.

The rearrangement uses TRBV10-3 and TRBJ2-3; TRBD2 matches 8 bases. Per the germline V gene, CDR1 is ENHRY and CDR2 is SYGVKD. The length of the CDR3 is 14 residues. V was pared by 2 bases and J by 5 bases, with 3 bases of the junction left unmatched. The CDR3 here is CAISEEAGGDTQYF. Written as DNA, the CDR3 is TGTGCCATCAGTGAGGAGGCGGGAGGAGATACGCAGTATTTT.

To note about this clone: The germline gene is not matched at one end of the junction; a read error may be the cause. The rearrangement uses TRBV27 and TRBJ2-3; D is possibly TRBD1 (6 bases). The CDR3 sequence is 15 residues long. Germline loops: CDR1 MNHEY, CDR2 SMNVEV (reference sequence). The CDR3: CASSLYRVVTDTQYF. The CDR3 DNA sequence: TGTGCCAGCAGCTTATACAGGGTTGTTACAGATACGCAGTATTTT.

This chain's CDR3 is CASSSHYEQYF. Written as DNA, the CDR3 is TGTGCCAGCAGTTCCCACTACGAGCAGTACTTC. The chain employs TRBV28 and TRBJ2-7; D remains ambiguous. The germline V and J ends were trimmed by 4 bases and 3 bases, with 4 bases remaining between them. The CDR3 is made up of 11 amino acids. From germline, CDR1 is MDHEN and CDR2 SYDVKM.

This sequence joins TRBV25-1 and TRBJ1-6; no definite D call. The CDR3 has 15 amino acids. V was trimmed by 7 bases and J by 7 bases, leaving 17 bases between them. Germline V CDR1 and CDR2: MGHDK, SYGVNS. The CDR3 nucleotides are TGTGCCAGCAAGCTCAGCTCGCGGGGAAATTCACCCCTCCACTTT. It encodes CASKLSSRGNSPLHF.

The rearrangement uses TRBV11-2 and TRBJ2-4; D is possibly TRBD2 (6 bases). From germline, CDR1 is SGHAT and CDR2 FQNNGV. Trimming stripped 1 base from V and 9 bases from J, with 16 bases between. The CDR3 sequence is 15 residues long. The CDR3 protein is CASSLGGARGGIQYF. The CDR3 DNA reads as TGTGCCAGCAGCTTAGGAGGGGCTAGGGGAGGCATTCAGTACTTC.

This clone was picked up a small number of times. This chain links TRBV5-1 with TRBJ1-1; no clear D. CDR3 length: 12 amino acids. Trimming left V 0 bases short and J 5 bases short, with 5 bases between. From germline, CDR1 is SGHRS and CDR2 YFSETQ. The CDR3 DNA is TGCGCCAGCAGCTTGGTGGCAACTGAAGCTTTCTTT. This encodes CASSLVATEAFF.

The V gene is TRBV19, the J gene TRBJ1-5, with a tentative D call TRBD1 (6 bases). The CDR3 totals 14 residues. The V gene's germline CDR1 is LNHDA and CDR2 SQIVND (reference sequence). V dropped 1 base and J dropped 4 bases, with 8 bases sitting between them. For the CDR3, the DNA is TGTGCCAGTAGTATAGTCACAGGGAATCAGCCCCAGCATTTT. It encodes CASSIVTGNQPQHF.

The chain's CDR3 is CASSRGGNGNQPQHF. In DNA form, the CDR3 reads TGTGCCAGCAGCCGGGGGGGAAATGGCAATCAGCCCCAGCATTTT. The chain combines TRBV4-2 with TRBJ1-5; perhaps TRBD1 as D (5 bases). Trimming left V 4 bases short and J 2 bases short, with 12 bases between. Germline-derived CDR1 and CDR2 are LGHNA and YNFKEQ. CDR3 length equals 15 residues.

V and J are TRBV13 and TRBJ1-1; 9 bases are shared with TRBD1. This CDR3 is 18 amino acids long. V shed 0 bases, J shed 4 bases, and the junction held 12 bases outside the gene matches. In germline, CDR1 is PRHDT, CDR2 FYEKMQ (reference sequence). This CDR3 reads CASSLGPGQGFPSTEAFF. The CDR3 nucleotides read TGTGCCAGCAGCTTAGGCCCGGGACAGGGTTTTCCATCCACTGAAGCTTTCTTT. The whole variable domain, filled in from reference TRBV13 and TRBJ1-1, reads AAGVIQSPRHLIKEKRETATLKCYPIPRHDTVYWYQQGPGQDPQFLISFYEKMQSDKGSIPDRFSAQQFSDYHSELNMSSLELGDSALYFCASSLGPGQGFPSTEAFFGQGTRLTVV.

This chain connects TRBV5-1 to TRBJ2-1; weak D call: TRBD2 (6 bases). The germline V gene has CDR1 SGHRS and CDR2 YFSETQ. Trimming removed 5 bases from V and 7 bases from J, with 19 bases in between. The length of the CDR3 is 15 residues. Here the CDR3 reads CASRIMRDHSNEQFF. The CDR3 DNA is TGCGCCAGCAGGATCATGCGGGACCATTCAAATGAGCAGTTCTTC.

This clone has a handful of counts. This chain connects TRBV19 to TRBJ1-1; D may be TRBD1 (6 bases). V lost 3 bases, J lost 6 bases, and 14 bases lay in between. The CDR3 loop spans 14 amino acids. Germline CDR1 and CDR2: LNHDA and SQIVND (reference sequence). CDR3 sequence: CASSMDSSSAEAFF. The CDR3 DNA reads TGTGCCAGTAGTATGGACAGCTCAAGCGCTGAAGCTTTCTTT.